This T cell receptor beta chain was obtained from a study of blood T cell repertoires in COVID-19. Per germline, CDR1 MNHEY and CDR2 SVGAGI. The CDR3 totals 14 residues. J gave up 0 bases and V 5 bases, and 3 bases lay outside the gene matches. Clones were read by immunoSEQ multiplex PCR, and TCRdb kept only the in-frame ones, dropping some. The sample has some 120,000 clones, 70% to 85% seen once. V gene TRBV6-5 combines with J gene TRBJ2-7, with TRBD1 matching 8 bases. Sequenced: peripheral blood. This TCR was recovered from a human donor with acute or convalescent COVID-19. The donor label of this sample is uncertain. The CDR3: CASSRGQGSYEQYF. Here the CDR3 DNA reads TGTGCCAGCAGTCGCGGACAGGGCTCCTACGAGCAGTACTTC.